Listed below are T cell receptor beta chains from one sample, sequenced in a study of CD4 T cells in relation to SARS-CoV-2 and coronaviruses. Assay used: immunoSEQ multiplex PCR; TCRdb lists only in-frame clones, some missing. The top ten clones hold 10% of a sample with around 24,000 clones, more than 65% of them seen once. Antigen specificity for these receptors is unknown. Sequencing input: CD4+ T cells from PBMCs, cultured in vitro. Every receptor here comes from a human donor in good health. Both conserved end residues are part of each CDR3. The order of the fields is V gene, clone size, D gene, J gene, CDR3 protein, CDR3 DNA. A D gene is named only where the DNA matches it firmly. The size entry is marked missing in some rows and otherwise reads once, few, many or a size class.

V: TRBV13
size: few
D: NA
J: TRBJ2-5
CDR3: CASSRNWGETQYF
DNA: TGTGCCAGCAGCCGTAATTGGGGAGAGACCCAGTACTTC

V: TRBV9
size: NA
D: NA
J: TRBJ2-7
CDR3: CASSEAQTSYEQYF
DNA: TGTGCCAGCAGCGAGGCCCAGACCTCCTACGAGCAGTACTTC

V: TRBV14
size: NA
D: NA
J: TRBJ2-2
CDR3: CASSPRPGIGTGELFF
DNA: TGTGCCAGCAGCCCGCGCCCGGGGATTGGCACCGGGGAGCTGTTTTTT

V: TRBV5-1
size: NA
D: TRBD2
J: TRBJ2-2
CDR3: CASSSGGGNTGELFF
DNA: TGCGCCAGCAGCTCCGGGGGGGGGAACACCGGGGAGCTGTTTTTT

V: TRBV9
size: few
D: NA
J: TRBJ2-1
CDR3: CASSSPPLGEQFF
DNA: TGTGCCAGCAGCTCCCCCCCGTTAGGAGAGCAGTTCTTC

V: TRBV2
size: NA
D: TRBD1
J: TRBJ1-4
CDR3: CASSGLRQGEKLFF
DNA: TGTGCCAGCAGTGGACTCCGACAGGGGGAAAAACTGTTTTTT

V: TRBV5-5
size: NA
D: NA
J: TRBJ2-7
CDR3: CASSLVARSHEQYF
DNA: TGTGCCAGCAGCTTAGTGGCCCGGAGTCACGAGCAGTACTTC

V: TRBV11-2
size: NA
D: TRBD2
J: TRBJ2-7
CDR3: CASSLEFSSGGIYEQYF
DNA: TGTGCCAGCAGCTTAGAGTTCAGTAGCGGGGGTATCTACGAGCAGTACTTC

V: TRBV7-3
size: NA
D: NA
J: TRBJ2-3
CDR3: CASRSSSSTDTQYF
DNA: TGTGCCAGCAGGTCCAGCAGCAGCACAGATACGCAGTATTTT

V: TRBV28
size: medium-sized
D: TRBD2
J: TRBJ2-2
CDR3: CASSLQGLAGGPGELFF
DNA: TGTGCCAGCAGTTTACAAGGGTTAGCGGGTGGACCCGGGGAGCTGTTTTTT

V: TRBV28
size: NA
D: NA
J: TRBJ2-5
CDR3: CASSQGFKTQYF
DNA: TGTGCCAGCAGTCAGGGGTTCAAGACCCAGTACTTC